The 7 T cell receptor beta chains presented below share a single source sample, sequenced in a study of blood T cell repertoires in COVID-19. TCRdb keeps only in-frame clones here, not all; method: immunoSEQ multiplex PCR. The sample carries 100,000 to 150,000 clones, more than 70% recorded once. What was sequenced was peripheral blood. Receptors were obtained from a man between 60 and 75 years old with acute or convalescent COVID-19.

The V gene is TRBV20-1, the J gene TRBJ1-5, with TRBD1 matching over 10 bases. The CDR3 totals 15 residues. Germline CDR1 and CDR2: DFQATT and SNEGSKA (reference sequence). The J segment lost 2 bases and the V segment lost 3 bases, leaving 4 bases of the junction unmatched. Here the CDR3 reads CSASTGTGGNQPQHF. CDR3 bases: TGCAGTGCTAGTACCGGGACAGGGGGCAATCAGCCCCAGCATTTT.

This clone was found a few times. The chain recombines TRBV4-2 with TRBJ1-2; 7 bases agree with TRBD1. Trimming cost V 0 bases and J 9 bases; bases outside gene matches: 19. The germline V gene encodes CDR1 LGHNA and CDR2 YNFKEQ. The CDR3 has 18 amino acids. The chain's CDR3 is CASSQEGGFRSSTPRYTF. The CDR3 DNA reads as TGTGCCAGCAGCCAAGAAGGGGGCTTCCGGTCGAGCACGCCGCGCTACACCTTC.

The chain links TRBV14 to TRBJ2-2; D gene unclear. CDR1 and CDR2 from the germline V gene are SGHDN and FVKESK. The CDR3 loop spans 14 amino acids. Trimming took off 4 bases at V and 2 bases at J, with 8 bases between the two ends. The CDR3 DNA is TGTGCCAGCAGCCCGTATTCTAACACCGGGGAGCTGTTTTTT. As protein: CASSPYSNTGELFF. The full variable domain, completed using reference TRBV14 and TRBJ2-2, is EAGVTQFPSHSVIEKGQTVTLRCDPISGHDNLYWYRRVMGKEIKFLLHFVKESKQDESGMPNNRFLAERTGGTYSTLKVQPAELEDSGVYFCASSPYSNTGELFFGEGSRLTVL.

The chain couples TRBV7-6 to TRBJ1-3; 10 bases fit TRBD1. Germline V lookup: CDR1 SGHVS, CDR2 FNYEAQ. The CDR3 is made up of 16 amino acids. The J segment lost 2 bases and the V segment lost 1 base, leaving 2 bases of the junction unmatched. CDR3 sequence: CASSLGDRGTGNTIYF. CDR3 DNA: TGTGCCAGCAGCTTAGGGGACAGGGGAACTGGAAACACCATATATTTT.

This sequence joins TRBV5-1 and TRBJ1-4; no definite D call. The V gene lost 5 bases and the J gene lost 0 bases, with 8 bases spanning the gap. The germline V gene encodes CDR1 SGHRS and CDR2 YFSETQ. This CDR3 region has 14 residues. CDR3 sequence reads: CASRAQATNEKLFF. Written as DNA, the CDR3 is TGCGCCAGCAGGGCGCAGGCAACTAATGAAAAACTGTTTTTT.

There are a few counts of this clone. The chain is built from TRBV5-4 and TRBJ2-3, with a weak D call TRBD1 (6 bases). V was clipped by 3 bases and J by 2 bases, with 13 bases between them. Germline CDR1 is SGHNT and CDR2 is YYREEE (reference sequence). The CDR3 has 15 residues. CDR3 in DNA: TGTGCCAGCAGCTCCCGAGGACAGACCACAGATACGCAGTATTTT. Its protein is CASSSRGQTTDTQYF. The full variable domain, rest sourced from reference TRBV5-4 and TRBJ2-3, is ETGVTQSPTHLIKTRGQQVTLRCSSQSGHNTVSWYQQALGQGPQFIFQYYREEENGRGNFPPRFSGLQFPNYSSELNVNALELDDSALYLCASSSRGQTTDTQYFGPGTRLTVL.

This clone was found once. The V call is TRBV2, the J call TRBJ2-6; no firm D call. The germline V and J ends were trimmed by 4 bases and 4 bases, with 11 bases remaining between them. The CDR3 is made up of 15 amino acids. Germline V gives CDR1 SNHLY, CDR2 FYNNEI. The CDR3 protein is CASSATSPGANVLTF. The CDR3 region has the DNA TGTGCCAGCAGTGCGACAAGCCCGGGGGCCAACGTCCTGACTTTC.